This entry describes one TCR beta chain. Its target is not known. The sample comes from a study of T cell responses to AZD1222 COVID-19 vaccine. The CDR3 totals 15 residues. CDR1 and CDR2 from the germline V gene are LNHDA and SQIVND (reference sequence). Trimming cost V 7 bases and J 7 bases; bases outside gene matches: 13. Some clones are missing from TCRdb's copy, which holds only in-frame ones; the method was immunoSEQ multiplex PCR. Among approximately 140,000 clones listed, about 90% were seen once. Study findings and constraints: Vaccine-related CD4 TCRs covered spike, predominating at 160-218 and 743-854. Seropositive at baseline were only six or seven AZD1222 recipients. Elevations in Spike-specific TCR breadth and depth followed administration of two AZD1222 doses.

The sample was peripheral blood, taken 28 days after the second AZD1222 dose. The TCR was taken from an adult who received the AZD1222 COVID-19 vaccine. The chain combines TRBV19 with TRBJ1-5; TRBD1 aligns across 7 bases. CDR3 nucleotide sequence: TGTGCCAGTACTTCGACAGGGAGCGACATCCAGCCCCAGCATTTT. Its protein product is CASTSTGSDIQPQHF.